The clone carrying this T cell receptor (beta chain) was seen a handful of times. Its antigen remains unknown. This record belongs to a study of glioma-infiltrating T cells. Study outcomes and limitations: Only very few CDR3 sequences appeared in both tissue and blood. Above-expected tissue-blood divergence occurred in all gliomas, most in low-grade ones.

Amplification of TCR alpha and beta CDR3 regions from RNA used iRepertoire nested multiplex PCR. MiXCR was run by TCRdb on the multiplex PCR reads, yielding one entry per CDR3 protein. The sample lists around 150,000 distinct CDR3 sequences; roughly two fifths were seen once. The clonotype originates from a human donor with low-grade glioma or glioblastoma, undergoing nonglioma brain surgery, or in good health (not recorded which). Input material: glioma tissue, nonneoplastic brain tissue, or PBMCs (not recorded which).

The CDR3 DNA is TGTGCCAGCAGCCAAGCCAGCTACGAGCAGTACTTC. It encodes CASSQASYEQYF. The chain has TRBV27 and TRBJ2-7; no clear D. The V gene lost 6 bases and the J gene lost 3 bases, with 9 bases spanning the gap. Per germline, CDR1 MNHEY and CDR2 SMNVEV (reference sequence). This CDR3 is 12 amino acids long.